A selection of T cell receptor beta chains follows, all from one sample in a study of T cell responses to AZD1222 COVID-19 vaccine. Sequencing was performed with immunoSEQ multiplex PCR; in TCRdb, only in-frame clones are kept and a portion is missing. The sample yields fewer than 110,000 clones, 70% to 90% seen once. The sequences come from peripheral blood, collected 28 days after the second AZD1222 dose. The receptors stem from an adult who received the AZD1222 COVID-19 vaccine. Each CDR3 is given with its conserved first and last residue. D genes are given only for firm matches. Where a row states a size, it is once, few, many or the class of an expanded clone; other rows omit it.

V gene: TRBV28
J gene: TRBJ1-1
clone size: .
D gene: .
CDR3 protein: CASRTGLEAFF
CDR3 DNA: TGTGCCAGCAGGACCGGGCTTGAAGCTTTCTTT

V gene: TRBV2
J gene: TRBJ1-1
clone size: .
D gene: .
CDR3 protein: CASSEPAEAFF
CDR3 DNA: TGTGCCAGCAGTGAGCCCGCTGAAGCTTTCTTT

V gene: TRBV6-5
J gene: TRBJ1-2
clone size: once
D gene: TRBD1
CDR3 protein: CATGQGFAYGYTF
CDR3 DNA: TGTGCCACTGGACAGGGGTTCGCCTATGGCTACACCTTC

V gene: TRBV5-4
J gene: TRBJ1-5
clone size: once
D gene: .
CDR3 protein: CASSLGTKRGNQPQHF
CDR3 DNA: TGTGCCAGCAGCTTGGGTACCAAAAGGGGCAATCAGCCCCAGCATTTT

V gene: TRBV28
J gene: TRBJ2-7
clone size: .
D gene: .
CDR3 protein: CASEGSNYEQYF
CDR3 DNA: TGTGCCAGCGAGGGAAGCAACTACGAGCAGTACTTC

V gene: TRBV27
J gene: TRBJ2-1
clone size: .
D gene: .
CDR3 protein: CASLGSLYNEQFF
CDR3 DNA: TGTGCCAGCCTCGGATCCCTCTACAATGAGCAGTTCTTC

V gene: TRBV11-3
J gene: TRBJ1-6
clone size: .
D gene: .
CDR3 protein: CASSLEQGPNSPLHF
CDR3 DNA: TGTGCCAGCAGCTTAGAACAGGGACCGAATTCACCCCTCCACTTT

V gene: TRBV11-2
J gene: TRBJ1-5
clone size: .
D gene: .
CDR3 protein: CASSRAGQGNQPQHF
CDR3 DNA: TGTGCCAGCAGCAGGGCTGGGCAGGGCAATCAGCCCCAGCATTTT

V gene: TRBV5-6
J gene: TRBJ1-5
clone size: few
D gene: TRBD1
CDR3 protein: CASSYGQGSQPQHF
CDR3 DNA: TGTGCCAGCAGCTACGGACAGGGGAGTCAGCCCCAGCATTTT

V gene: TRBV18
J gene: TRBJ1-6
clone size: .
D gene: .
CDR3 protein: CASSPGLTSPLHF
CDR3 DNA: TGTGCCAGCTCACCAGGACTCACTTCACCCCTCCACTTT

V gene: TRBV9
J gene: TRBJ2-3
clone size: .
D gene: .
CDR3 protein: CASSGHTGNTQYF
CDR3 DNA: TGTGCCAGCAGCGGTCATACAGGGAATACGCAGTATTTT

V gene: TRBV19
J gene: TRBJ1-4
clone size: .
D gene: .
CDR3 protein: CATQQGRGEKLFF
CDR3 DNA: TGTGCCACCCAGCAGGGGAGGGGAGAAAAACTGTTTTTT

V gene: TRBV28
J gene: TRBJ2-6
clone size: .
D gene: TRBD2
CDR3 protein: CASSLGGSGANVLTF
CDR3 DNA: TGTGCCAGCAGTCTGGGGGGGTCTGGGGCCAACGTCCTGACTTTC

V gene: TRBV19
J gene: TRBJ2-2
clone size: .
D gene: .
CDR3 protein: CASKLGPPNGELFF
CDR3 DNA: TGTGCCAGTAAGCTAGGACCACCGAACGGGGAGCTGTTTTTT

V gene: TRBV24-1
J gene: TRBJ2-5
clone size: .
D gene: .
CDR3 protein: CATSDQAAPSGTQYF
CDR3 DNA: TGTGCCACCAGTGACCAGGCGGCACCCTCGGGGACCCAGTACTTC

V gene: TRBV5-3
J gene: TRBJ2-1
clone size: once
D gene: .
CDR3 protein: CARSLTRAGNEQFF
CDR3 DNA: TGTGCCAGAAGCCTGACTAGGGCGGGCAATGAGCAGTTCTTC

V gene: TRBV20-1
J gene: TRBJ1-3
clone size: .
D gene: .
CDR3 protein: CSASTRNSGNTIYF
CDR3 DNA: TGCAGTGCTAGTACCCGGAACTCTGGAAACACCATATATTTT

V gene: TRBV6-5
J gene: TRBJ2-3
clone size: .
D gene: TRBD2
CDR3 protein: CASSYLAGGRTDTQYF
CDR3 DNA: TGTGCCAGCAGTTACCTAGCGGGGGGGCGTACAGATACGCAGTATTTT

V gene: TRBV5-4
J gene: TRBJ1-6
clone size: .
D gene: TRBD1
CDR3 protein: CASSLDDRVNSPLHF
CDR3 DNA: TGTGCCAGCAGCTTGGATGACAGGGTGAATTCACCCCTCCACTTT

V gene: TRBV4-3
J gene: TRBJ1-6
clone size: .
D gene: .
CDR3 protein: CASSSRQGQLSPLHF
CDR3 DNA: TGCGCCAGCAGCTCTCGGCAGGGCCAACTTTCACCCCTCCACTTT

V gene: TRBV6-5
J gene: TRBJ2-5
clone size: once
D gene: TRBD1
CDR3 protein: CASSLKGGQQETQYF
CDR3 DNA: TGTGCCAGCAGCCTAAAAGGGGGACAGCAAGAGACCCAGTACTTC

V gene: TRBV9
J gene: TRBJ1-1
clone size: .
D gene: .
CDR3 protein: CASSVSGGHGTEAFF
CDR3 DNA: TGTGCCAGCAGCGTCTCCGGGGGACATGGCACTGAAGCTTTCTTT

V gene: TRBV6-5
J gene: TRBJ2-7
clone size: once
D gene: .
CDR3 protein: CASRPGVGEQYF
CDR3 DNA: TGTGCCAGCAGGCCCGGCGTTGGCGAGCAGTACTTC

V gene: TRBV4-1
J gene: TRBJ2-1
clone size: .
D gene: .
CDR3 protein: CASSQEGQSGNEQFF
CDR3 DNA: TGCGCCAGCAGCCAAGAGGGCCAATCCGGTAATGAGCAGTTCTTC

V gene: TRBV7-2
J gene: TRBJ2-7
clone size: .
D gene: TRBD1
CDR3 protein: CASSLVTGGGSYEQYF
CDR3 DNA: TGTGCCAGCAGCTTAGTTACAGGGGGTGGCTCCTACGAGCAGTACTTC

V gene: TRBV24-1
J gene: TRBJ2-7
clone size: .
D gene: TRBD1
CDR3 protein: CATRGTDSYEQYF
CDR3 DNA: TGTGCCACCAGGGGGACAGACTCCTACGAGCAGTACTTC

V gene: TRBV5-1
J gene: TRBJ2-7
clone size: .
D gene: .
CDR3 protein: CASSLAGRVNLNYEQYF
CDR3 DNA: TGCGCCAGCAGCTTGGCTGGCAGGGTCAACCTAAACTACGAGCAGTACTTC

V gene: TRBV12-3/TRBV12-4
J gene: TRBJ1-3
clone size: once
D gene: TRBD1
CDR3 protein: CASSQGGAIYF
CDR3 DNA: TGTGCCAGCAGTCAGGGGGGGGCCATATATTTT

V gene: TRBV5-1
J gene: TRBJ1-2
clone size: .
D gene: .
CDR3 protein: CASSFTVMGTANYGYTF
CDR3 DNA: TGCGCCAGCAGCTTTACGGTCATGGGCACCGCTAACTATGGCTACACCTTC

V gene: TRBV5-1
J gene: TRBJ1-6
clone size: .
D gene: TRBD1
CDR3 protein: CASSLGTGGSPLHF
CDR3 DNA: TGCGCCAGCAGCCTGGGGACAGGGGGTTCACCCCTCCACTTT

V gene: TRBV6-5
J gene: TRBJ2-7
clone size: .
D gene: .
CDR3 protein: CASSLAPRGRYEQYF
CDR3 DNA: TGTGCCAGCAGTCTGGCTCCACGGGGCCGATACGAGCAGTACTTC

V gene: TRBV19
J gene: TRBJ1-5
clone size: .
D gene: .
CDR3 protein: CASSISGSQPQHF
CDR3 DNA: TGTGCCAGTAGTATATCAGGCTCCCAGCCCCAGCATTTT

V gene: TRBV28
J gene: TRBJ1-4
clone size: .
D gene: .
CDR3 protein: CASSSPARETNEKLFF
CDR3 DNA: TGTGCCAGCAGTTCCCCCGCCCGAGAAACTAATGAAAAACTGTTTTTT

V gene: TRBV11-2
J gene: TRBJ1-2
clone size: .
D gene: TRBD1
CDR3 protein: CASSFPGQGQYGYTF
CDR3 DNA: TGTGCCAGCAGCTTTCCGGGACAGGGTCAGTATGGCTACACCTTC

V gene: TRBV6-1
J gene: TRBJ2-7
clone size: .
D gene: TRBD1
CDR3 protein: CASSADRAEDEQYF
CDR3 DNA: TGTGCCAGCAGTGCGGACAGGGCAGAGGACGAGCAGTACTTC

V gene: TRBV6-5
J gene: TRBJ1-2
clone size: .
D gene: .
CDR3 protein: CASSYSAHGGGYGYTF
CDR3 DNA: TGTGCCAGCAGTTACTCGGCTCATGGAGGGGGCTATGGCTACACCTTC

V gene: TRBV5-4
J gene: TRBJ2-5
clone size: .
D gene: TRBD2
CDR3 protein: CASSLASGGAETQYF
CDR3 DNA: TGTGCCAGCAGCTTGGCTAGCGGGGGGGCAGAGACCCAGTACTTC

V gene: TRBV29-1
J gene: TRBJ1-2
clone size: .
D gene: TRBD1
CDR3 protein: CSVDGEGAYGYTF
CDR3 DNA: TGCAGCGTTGACGGGGAGGGGGCCTATGGCTACACCTTC

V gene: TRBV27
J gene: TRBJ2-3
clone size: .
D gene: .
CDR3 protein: CASSLMGGTDTQYF
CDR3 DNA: TGTGCCAGCAGCCTAATGGGGGGAACAGATACGCAGTATTTT

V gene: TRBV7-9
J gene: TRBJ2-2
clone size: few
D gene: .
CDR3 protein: CASRKIQGRSGELFF
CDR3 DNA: TGTGCCAGCAGAAAAATCCAGGGAAGGAGCGGGGAGCTGTTTTTT

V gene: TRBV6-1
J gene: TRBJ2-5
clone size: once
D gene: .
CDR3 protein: CASSETSWAGETQYF
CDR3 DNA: TGTGCCAGCAGTGAGACTTCGTGGGCGGGAGAGACCCAGTACTTC

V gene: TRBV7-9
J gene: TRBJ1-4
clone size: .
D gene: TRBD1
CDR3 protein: CASSPRTGGVEKLFF
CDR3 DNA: TGTGCCAGCAGCCCTCGAACAGGGGGCGTTGAAAAACTGTTTTTT